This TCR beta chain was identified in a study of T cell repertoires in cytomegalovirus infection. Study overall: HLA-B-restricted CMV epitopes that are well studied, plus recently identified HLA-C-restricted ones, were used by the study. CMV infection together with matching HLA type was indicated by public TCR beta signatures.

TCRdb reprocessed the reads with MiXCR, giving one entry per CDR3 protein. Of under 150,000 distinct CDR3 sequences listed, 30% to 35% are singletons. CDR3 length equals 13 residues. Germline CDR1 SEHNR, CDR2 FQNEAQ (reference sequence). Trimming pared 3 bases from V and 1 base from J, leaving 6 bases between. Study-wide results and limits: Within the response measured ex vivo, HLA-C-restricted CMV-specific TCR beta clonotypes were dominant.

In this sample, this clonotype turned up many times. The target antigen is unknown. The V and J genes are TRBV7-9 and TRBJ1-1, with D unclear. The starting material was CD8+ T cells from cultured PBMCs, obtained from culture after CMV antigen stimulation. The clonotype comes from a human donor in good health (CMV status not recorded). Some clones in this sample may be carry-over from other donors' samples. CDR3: CASSFWGNTEAFF. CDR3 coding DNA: TGTGCCAGCAGCTTCTGGGGGAACACTGAAGCTTTCTTT.